Sequencing of this T cell receptor (beta chain) was carried out in a study of blood T cell repertoires in COVID-19 (dated by TCRdb to 2019 to 2021). In terms of the full investigation: Collaborator samples came from the United States, Italy and Spain and covered acute and convalescent phases of COVID-19. The material from the prospective study consisted of cDNA or gDNA derived from T cells, B-cell-depleted T cells, or PBMCs. A de-identified subject ID, COVID-19 status, age in years and sex were almost always included in the sample metadata. Where HLA class I and class II types were available, the types were taken from metadata supplied by the sample provider, not from assay-based typing. Samples came from the ongoing ImmuneRACE study (first 160 participants) plus 1,254 subjects from 6 global collaborators. The repertoires were released in a freely available public database meant as a resource for research on the immune response to SARS-CoV-2. Subjects who had been exposed to COVID-19, were actively infected with it, or had recovered from it provided the deeply sampled blood TCRbeta repertoires that made up the dataset. The paper as a whole reports these results and caveats: The amount of clinical and demographic metadata varied by source and participant and was provided uncurated.

As concerns this clone: Its antigen target is currently unknown. Per-nucleotide qualities are absent, and no much larger clonotype sits a single base away.

The immunoSEQ Assay, a bias-controlled multiplex PCR, was used to amplify TCRbeta CDR3 regions from genomic DNA. As for the authors' bioinformatics: Within the assay, amplification of reference gene primers was used to estimate how many nucleated cells each sample contained. To quantify the absolute abundance of each unique TCRbeta CDR3 rearrangement, sequence reads were collapsed and filtered. For each sample, productive Simpson clonality was calculated as the square root of Simpson's diversity index across productive rearrangements. Held by TCRdb, this immuneACCESS table contains in-frame sequences only and omits some clones. Under half of the omission traces to an unresolved V gene where checked; the cause of the rest is unknown. Clone size and V and J calls were adopted from that table, with D and trimming inferred from the DNA. In this sample the table shows tens of thousands of clones, around 90% of which occur a single time. The biggest ten clones account for about 3% of the sample.

The CDR3 runs 14 residues from the cysteine to the phenylalanine. Only CDR3 DNA remains: 42 bases, in frame from the first base. The germline V gene yields SGHDT for CDR1 and YYEEEE for CDR2. V loses 4 bases of germline sequence and J loses 1 base, and the interval between the two ends is 10 bases. Whole blood was collected in K2EDTA tubes by collaborating institutions according to the institutions' own protocols. Collaborator samples were shipped for TCRbeta analysis as frozen whole blood, isolated PBMCs, or DNA extracted from either sample type. The sequencing sample was made of peripheral blood. The sequence was collected from a human donor in a cohort sampled during active COVID-19. The chain employs TRBV5-6 and TRBJ2-3, with TRBD2 perhaps the D gene, on 6 matching bases. The CDR3 region reads CASSRGLGTDTQYF. The DNA sequence is given as TGTGCCAGCAGCAGGGGACTCGGCACAGATACGCAGTATTTT.